This passage covers 20 T cell receptor beta chains from one sample sequenced in a study of breast tumors, draining lymph nodes, adjacent tissues. TCRdb re-derived calls from the multiplex PCR reads in MiXCR, one entry per CDR3 protein. The sample holds tens of thousands of distinct CDR3 sequences, more than 20% seen once. Sequenced input: breast tumor tissue. The receptor set was obtained from a female donor with breast cancer. Some clones in this sample may be carry-over from other donors' samples.

This clonotype has a count of ten or more. This sequence joins TRBV6-5 and TRBJ2-7; D possibly matches TRBD1 or TRBD2 (6 bases each). Germline CDR1 is MNHEY and CDR2 is SVGAGI. The CDR3 contains 14 residues. Trimming pared 1 base from V and 1 base from J, leaving 8 bases between. The CDR3 nucleotides read TGTGCCAGCAGTTACTGGGGGGCGTCCTACGAGCAGTACTTC. Translated: CASSYWGASYEQYF.

The table lists this clonotype with many counts. The rearrangement links TRBV29-1 to TRBJ2-5; 7 bases line up with TRBD1. Looked up from germline, CDR1 is SQVTM and CDR2 is ANQGSEA. The V gene end was trimmed by 6 bases and the J gene end by 4 bases; junction bases not matched to a gene: 14. The CDR3 sequence is 15 residues long. This CDR3 reads CSVETRQGSRETQYF. The CDR3 DNA sequence: TGCAGCGTCGAGACCAGACAGGGTTCGCGAGAGACCCAGTACTTC.

This clonotype was counted many times. CDR3 in DNA: TGTGCCAGCAGCTTAGGTGGTCTGTACTCTGGAAACACCATATATTTT. Protein sequence: CASSLGGLYSGNTIYF. The V and J genes are TRBV7-9 and TRBJ1-3; D is unclear. The CDR3 extends over 16 amino acids. Per germline, CDR1 SEHNR and CDR2 FQNEAQ (reference sequence). Between the trimmed V and J ends, which lost 1 base and 0 bases, there was a span of 10 bases.

V gene TRBV19 combines with J gene TRBJ1-4; 7 bases match TRBD1. V lost 1 base, J lost 10 bases, and 3 bases stayed unmatched. The CDR3 has 13 amino acids. The germline CDR1 and CDR2 sequences are LNHDA and SQIVND (reference sequence). The DNA of the CDR3 is TGTGCCAGTAGTATAGGCCGGGACAGAAAACTGTTTTTT. Translated, it gives CASSIGRDRKLFF.

This clonotype was seen ten or more times. The chain recombines TRBV10-3 with TRBJ2-7; D is perhaps TRBD1 (5 bases). The CDR3 consists of 12 residues. Germline V gene lookup returns CDR1 ENHRY and CDR2 SYGVKD. Trimming removed 3 bases from V and 6 bases from J, with 9 bases in between. This chain's CDR3 is CAISDRDSEQYF. CDR3 nucleotide sequence: TGTGCCATCAGTGACAGGGATAGCGAGCAGTACTTC.

Notes on this clonotype: A read error may account for a junction end that differs from germline. V gene TRBV10-2 combines with J gene TRBJ2-1; D is perhaps TRBD2 (5 bases). The CDR3 totals 15 residues. Germline V gives CDR1 WSHSY, CDR2 SAAADI. The CDR3 coding sequence is TGCGCCAGCAGGAGAGCGGATAGCCCCTACAATGAGCAGCTCTTC. It specifies CASRRADSPYNEQLF.

This clonotype was detected a few times. This rearrangement joins TRBV4-1 to TRBJ2-1; either TRBD1 or TRBD2 may supply D (5 bases each). CDR1 and CDR2 from the germline V gene are MGHRA and YSYEKL. The CDR3 has 13 amino acids. V shed 7 bases and J shed 9 bases, with 16 bases lying between them. DNA for the CDR3: TGCGCCAGCACCCGGGACCCGGTGGGTGAGCAGTTCTTC. Protein sequence: CASTRDPVGEQFF.

This clonotype was found many times. The chain couples TRBV20-1 to TRBJ2-2, with a tentative D call TRBD2 (5 bases). V was shortened by 6 bases and J by 0 bases, with 11 bases between the two germline ends. In germline, CDR1 is DFQATT, CDR2 SNEGSKA (reference sequence). CDR3 length: 14 residues. The CDR3 region has the DNA TGCAGTGCCGGACTGTACGCGAACACCGGGGAGCTGTTTTTT. Residues: CSAGLYANTGELFF.

The sample holds a few counts of this clonotype. This may be a read error: a much more frequent sequence differs by one nucleotide. CDR3 amino acids: CASSTSLAADTGELFF. The CDR3 DNA is TGTGCTAGCAGCACTTCCCTAGCGGCAGACACCGGGGAGCTGTTTTTT. This rearrangement joins TRBV7-7 to TRBJ2-2; the match to TRBD2 covers 7 bases. CDR3 length: 16 residues. Per the germline V gene, CDR1 is SSHAT and CDR2 is FNYEAQ (reference sequence).

This clonotype has a count of ten or more. This chain uses TRBV20-1 with TRBJ2-2, with 7 bases aligning to TRBD2. Trimming cost V 2 bases and J 7 bases; bases outside gene matches: 10. The CDR3 is 15 residues long. The V gene's germline CDR1 is DFQATT and CDR2 SNEGSKA (reference sequence). The DNA for the CDR3 is TGCAGTGCTAGAAGCCGGACTAGTCTTATCGGGGAGCTGTTTTTT. Translation: CSARSRTSLIGELFF.

This clonotype turned up a few times. The chain employs TRBV9 and TRBJ2-3, with 14 positions matching TRBD2. J gave up 2 bases and V 3 bases, and 11 bases lay outside the gene matches. The CDR3 loop spans 19 amino acids. CDR1 and CDR2 from the germline V gene are SGDLS and YYNGEE. The CDR3 DNA reads TGTGCCAGCAGCGAACGAGGACTAGCGGGGGGCCACCTCACAGATACGCAGTATTTT. Translated: CASSERGLAGGHLTDTQYF.

In this sample, this clonotype turned up many times. J is TRBJ1-5 and V is TRBV6-1, with D maybe TRBD1 (5 bases). Germline-derived CDR1 and CDR2 are MNHNS and SASEGT. The CDR3 has 13 amino acids. Trimming pared 4 bases from V and 4 bases from J, leaving 8 bases between. The CDR3 nucleotides are TGTGCCAGCAGTGTTCGACAGAATCAGCCCCAGCATTTT. Its protein is CASSVRQNQPQHF.

This clonotype was detected ten times or more. This chain joins TRBV20-1 and TRBJ2-7; the D gene is possibly TRBD1 (5 bases). The germline V gene has CDR1 DFQATT and CDR2 SNEGSKA (reference sequence). The CDR3 contains 15 residues. Deletions cut 0 bases from V and 5 bases from J, with 17 bases between. In nucleotides, the CDR3 is TGCAGTGCTAGAGATCCCCAGGGCGGTACCCACGAGCAGTACTTC. Its protein is CSARDPQGGTHEQYF.

V usage is TRBV13 and J usage is TRBJ2-5; no firm D call. V was pared by 6 bases and J by 3 bases, with 14 bases between. The CDR3 runs 14 residues. Germline V gene sequence: CDR1 PRHDT, CDR2 FYEKMQ (reference sequence). The CDR3 protein is CASSSPSTEETQYF. CDR3 coding DNA: TGTGCCAGCAGTTCACCCTCGACGGAAGAGACCCAGTACTTC.

This clonotype turned up a few times. A much more abundant neighbour one base away suggests this may be a read error. This chain connects TRBV10-3 to TRBJ1-5; D gene ambiguous. The CDR3 has 17 amino acids. Germline V gene data show CDR1 as ENHRY and CDR2 as SYGVKD. The CDR3 protein is CATSESLSPGSDQPQHF. Written as DNA, the CDR3 is TGTGCCACCAGTGAGTCCCTGTCCCCCGGTAGTGATCAGCCCCAGCATTTT.

This clonotype has at least ten counts. The chain recombines TRBV20-1 with TRBJ1-2; TRBD1 might be the D (5 bases). The germline gives CDR1 DFQATT, CDR2 SNEGSKA (reference sequence). Trimming pared 6 bases from V and 9 bases from J, leaving 20 bases between. This CDR3 comprises 13 residues. The DNA of the CDR3 is TGCAGTGCGAGCAATAAGGGACCAGCAAGCTACACCTTC. The encoded protein is CSASNKGPASYTF.

This rearrangement joins TRBV5-8 to TRBJ2-5, with 8 nucleotides matching TRBD2. J lost 5 bases, V lost 4 bases, and 10 bases had no gene match. There are 15 residues in the CDR3. Germline loops: CDR1 SGHTS, CDR2 YDEGEE. CDR3 region: CASSLTGGGRETQYF. The CDR3 DNA reads TGTGCCAGCAGCCTTACCGGGGGGGGCCGGGAGACCCAGTACTTC.

Many counts were recorded for this clonotype. The rearrangement uses TRBV27 and TRBJ2-7; 8 nucleotides agree with TRBD1. CDR3 size: 14 residues. The germline V gene has CDR1 MNHEY and CDR2 SMNVEV (reference sequence). Trimming removed 6 bases from V and 1 base from J; junction bases left unmatched: 5. CDR3 loop: CASRGWTGSYEQYF. The CDR3 nucleotides read TGTGCCAGCAGGGGGTGGACAGGGTCCTACGAGCAGTACTTC.

By proportion, this clonotype is medium-sized. The V gene is TRBV10-3, the J gene TRBJ1-2, with 9 bases identical to TRBD1. The CDR3 is 14 amino acids. CDR1 is ENHRY, CDR2 SYGVKD, per germline. The ends lost 5 bases at V and 8 bases at J; junction bases unmatched: 9. DNA of the CDR3: TGTGCCATCAGTTCGACAGGGGGATCGGAGGGCTACACCTTC. Its translation is CAISSTGGSEGYTF.

This sequence joins TRBV18 and TRBJ1-2; no firm D call. Germline loops: CDR1 KGHSH, CDR2 LQKENI. This CDR3 contains 11 residues. Trimming cost V 1 base and J 7 bases, with 4 bases left between them. CDR3 sequence: CASSPQGGYTF. DNA of the CDR3: TGTGCCAGCTCACCACAAGGTGGCTACACCTTC. The variable domain in full, completed from reference TRBV18 and TRBJ1-2, reads NAGVMQNPRHLVRRRGQEARLRCSPMKGHSHVYWYRQLPEEGLKFMVYLQKENIIDESGMPKERFSAEFPKEGPSILRIQQVVRGDSAAYFCASSPQGGYTFGSGTRLTVV.